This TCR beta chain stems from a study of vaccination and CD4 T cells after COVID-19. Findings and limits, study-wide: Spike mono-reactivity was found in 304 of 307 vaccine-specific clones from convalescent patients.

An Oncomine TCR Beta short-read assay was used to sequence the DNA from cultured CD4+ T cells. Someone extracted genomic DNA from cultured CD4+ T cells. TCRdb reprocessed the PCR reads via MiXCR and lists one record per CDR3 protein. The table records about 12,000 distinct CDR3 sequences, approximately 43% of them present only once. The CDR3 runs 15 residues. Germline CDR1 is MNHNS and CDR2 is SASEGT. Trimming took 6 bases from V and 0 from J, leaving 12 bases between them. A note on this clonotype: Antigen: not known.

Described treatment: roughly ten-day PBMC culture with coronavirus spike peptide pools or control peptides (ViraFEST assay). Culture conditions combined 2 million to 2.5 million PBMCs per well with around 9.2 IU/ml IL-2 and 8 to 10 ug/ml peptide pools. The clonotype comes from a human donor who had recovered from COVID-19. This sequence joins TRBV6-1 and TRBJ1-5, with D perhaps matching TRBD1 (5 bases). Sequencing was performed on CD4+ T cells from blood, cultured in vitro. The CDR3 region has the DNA TGTGCCAGCAGCCCCGGGGGAATTAGCAATCAGCCCCAGCATTTT. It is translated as CASSPGGISNQPQHF.